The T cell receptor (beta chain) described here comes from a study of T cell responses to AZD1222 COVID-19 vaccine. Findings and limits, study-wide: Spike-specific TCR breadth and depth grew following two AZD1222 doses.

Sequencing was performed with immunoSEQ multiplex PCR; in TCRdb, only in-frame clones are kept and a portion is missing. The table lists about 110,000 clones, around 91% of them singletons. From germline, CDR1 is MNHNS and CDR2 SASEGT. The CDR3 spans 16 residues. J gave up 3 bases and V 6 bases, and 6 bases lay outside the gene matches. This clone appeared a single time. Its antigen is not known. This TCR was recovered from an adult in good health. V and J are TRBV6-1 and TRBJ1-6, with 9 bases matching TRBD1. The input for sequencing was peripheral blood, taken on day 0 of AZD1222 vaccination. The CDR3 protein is CASREQGAFYNSPLHF. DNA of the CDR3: TGTGCCAGCAGGGAACAGGGGGCGTTCTATAATTCACCCCTCCACTTT.